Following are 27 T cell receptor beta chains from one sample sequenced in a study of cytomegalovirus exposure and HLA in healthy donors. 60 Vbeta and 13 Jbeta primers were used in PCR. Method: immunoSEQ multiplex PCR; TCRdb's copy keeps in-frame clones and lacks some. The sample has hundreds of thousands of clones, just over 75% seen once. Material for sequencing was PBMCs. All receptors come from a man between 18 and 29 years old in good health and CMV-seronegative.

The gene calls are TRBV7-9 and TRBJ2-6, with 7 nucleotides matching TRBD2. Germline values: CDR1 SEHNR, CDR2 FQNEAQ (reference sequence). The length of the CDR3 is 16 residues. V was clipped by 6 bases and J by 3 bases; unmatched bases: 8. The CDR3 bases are TGTGCCAGCAGTTCCCGGGGGGACCATGGGGCCAACGTCCTGACTTTC. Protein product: CASSSRGDHGANVLTF.

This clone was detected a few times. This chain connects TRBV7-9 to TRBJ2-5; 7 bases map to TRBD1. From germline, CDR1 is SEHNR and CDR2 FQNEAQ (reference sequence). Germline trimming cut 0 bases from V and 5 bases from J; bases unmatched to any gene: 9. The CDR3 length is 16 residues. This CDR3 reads CASSLANTGVRETQYF. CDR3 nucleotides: TGTGCCAGCAGCTTAGCGAACACAGGGGTTCGCGAGACCCAGTACTTC.

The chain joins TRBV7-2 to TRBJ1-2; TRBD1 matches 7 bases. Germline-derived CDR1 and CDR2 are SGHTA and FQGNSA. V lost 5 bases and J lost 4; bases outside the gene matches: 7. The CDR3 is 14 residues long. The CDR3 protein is CASSAGTAFYGYTF. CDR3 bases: TGTGCCAGCAGCGCAGGGACAGCGTTCTATGGCTACACCTTC.

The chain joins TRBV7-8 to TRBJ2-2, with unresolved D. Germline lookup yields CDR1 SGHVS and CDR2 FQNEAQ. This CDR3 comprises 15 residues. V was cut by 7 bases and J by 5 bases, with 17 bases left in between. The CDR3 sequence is CASTTYPTLTGELFF. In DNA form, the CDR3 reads TGTGCCAGCACCACTTACCCGACACTTACCGGGGAGCTGTTTTTT.

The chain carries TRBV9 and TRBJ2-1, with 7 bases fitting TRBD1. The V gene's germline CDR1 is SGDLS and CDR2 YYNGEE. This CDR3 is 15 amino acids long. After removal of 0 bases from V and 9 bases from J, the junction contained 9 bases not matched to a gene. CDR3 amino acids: CASSVVPTGVREQFF. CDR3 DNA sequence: TGTGCCAGCAGCGTAGTCCCTACAGGGGTTCGTGAGCAGTTCTTC.

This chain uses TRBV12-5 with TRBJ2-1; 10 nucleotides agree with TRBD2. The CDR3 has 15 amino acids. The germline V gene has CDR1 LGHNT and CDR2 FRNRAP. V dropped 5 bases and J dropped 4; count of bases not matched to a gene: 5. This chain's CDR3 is CASGPGTSVYNEQFF. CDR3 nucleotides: TGTGCTAGTGGTCCCGGGACTAGCGTTTACAATGAGCAGTTCTTC. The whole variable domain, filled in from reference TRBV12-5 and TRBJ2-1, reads DARVTQTPRHKVTEMGQEVTMRCQPILGHNTVFWYRQTMMQGLELLAYFRNRAPLDDSGMPKDRFSAEMPDATLATLKIQPSEPRDSAVYFCASGPGTSVYNEQFFGPGTRLTVL.

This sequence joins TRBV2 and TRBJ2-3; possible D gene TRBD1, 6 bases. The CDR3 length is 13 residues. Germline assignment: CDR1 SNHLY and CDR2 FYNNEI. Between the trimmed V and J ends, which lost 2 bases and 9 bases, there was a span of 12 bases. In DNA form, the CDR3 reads TGTGCCAGCAGTGAACTCAGCAGGGGAACGCAGTATTTT. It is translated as CASSELSRGTQYF.

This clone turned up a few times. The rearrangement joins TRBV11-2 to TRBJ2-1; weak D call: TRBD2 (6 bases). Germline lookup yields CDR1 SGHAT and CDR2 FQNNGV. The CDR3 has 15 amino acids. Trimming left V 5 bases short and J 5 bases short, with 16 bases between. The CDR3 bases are TGTGCCAGCAGCCCGGGAGTACGGTTCGACAATGAGCAGTTCTTC. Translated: CASSPGVRFDNEQFF.

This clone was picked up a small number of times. CDR3 amino acids: CASSLEIAGGLSFPSYEQYF. The CDR3 coding sequence is TGCGCCAGCAGCTTGGAAATAGCGGGAGGTCTATCCTTCCCCTCCTACGAGCAGTACTTC. The chain joins TRBV5-1 to TRBJ2-7, with 10 bases fitting TRBD2. Per the germline V gene, CDR1 is SGHRS and CDR2 is YFSETQ. This CDR3 region has 20 residues. Unmatched junction bases numbered 15, after V lost 0 bases and J lost 0 bases.

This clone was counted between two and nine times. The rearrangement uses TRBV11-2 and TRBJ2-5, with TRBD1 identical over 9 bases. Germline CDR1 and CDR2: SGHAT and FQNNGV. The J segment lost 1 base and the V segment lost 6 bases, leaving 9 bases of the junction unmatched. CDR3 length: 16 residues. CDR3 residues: CASSWGQGGFQETQYF. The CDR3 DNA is TGTGCCAGCAGTTGGGGACAGGGAGGGTTCCAAGAGACCCAGTACTTC.

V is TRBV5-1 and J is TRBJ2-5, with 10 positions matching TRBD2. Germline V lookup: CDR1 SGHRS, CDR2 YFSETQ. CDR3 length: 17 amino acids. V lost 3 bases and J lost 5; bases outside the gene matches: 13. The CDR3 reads CASSSSIAGGTSETQYF. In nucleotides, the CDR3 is TGCGCCAGCAGCTCCTCAATAGCGGGAGGTACGTCGGAGACCCAGTACTTC.

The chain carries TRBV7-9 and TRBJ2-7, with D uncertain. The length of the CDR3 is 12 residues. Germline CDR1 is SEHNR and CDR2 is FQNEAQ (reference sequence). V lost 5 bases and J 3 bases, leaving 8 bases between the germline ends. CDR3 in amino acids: CASSPHFYEQYF. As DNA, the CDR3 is TGTGCCAGCAGCCCTCACTTCTACGAGCAGTACTTC.

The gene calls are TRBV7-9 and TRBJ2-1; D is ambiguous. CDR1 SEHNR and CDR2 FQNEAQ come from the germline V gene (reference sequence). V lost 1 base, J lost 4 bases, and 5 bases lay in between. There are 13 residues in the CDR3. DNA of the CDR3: TGTGCCAGCAGCTTAGGGCAGTACAATGAGCAGTTCTTC. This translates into CASSLGQYNEQFF.

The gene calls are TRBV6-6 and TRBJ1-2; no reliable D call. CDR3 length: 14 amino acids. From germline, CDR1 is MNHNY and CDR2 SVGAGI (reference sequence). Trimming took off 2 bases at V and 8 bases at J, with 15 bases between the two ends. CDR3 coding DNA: TGTGCCAGCAGTTACGGAGTCTCCTCTTGGGGCTACACCTTC. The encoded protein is CASSYGVSSWGYTF.

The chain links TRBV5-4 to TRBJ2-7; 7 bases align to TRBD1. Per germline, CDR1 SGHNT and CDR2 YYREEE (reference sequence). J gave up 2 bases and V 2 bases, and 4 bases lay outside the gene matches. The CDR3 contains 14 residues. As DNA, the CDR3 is TGTGCCAGCAGCTTCCCGGGACAGACCTACGAGCAGTACTTC. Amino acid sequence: CASSFPGQTYEQYF.

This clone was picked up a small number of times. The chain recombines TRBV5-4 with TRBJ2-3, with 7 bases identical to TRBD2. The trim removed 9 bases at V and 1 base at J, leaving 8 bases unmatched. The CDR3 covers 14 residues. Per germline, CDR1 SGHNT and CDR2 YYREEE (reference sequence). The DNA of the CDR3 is TGTGCCACCAAGACCCGGGGGGGCACAGATACGCAGTATTTT. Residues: CATKTRGGTDTQYF.

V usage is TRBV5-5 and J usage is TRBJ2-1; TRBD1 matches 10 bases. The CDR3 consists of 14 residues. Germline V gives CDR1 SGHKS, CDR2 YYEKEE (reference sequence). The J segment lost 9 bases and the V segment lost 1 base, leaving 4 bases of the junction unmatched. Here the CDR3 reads CASSLSGQGGEQFF. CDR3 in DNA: TGTGCCAGCAGCTTGTCAGGACAGGGGGGTGAGCAGTTCTTC.

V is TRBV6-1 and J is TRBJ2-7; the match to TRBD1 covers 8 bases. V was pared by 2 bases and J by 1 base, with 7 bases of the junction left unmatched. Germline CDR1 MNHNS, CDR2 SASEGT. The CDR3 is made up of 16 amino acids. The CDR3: CASSEKAGGGSYEQYF. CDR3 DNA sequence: TGTGCCAGCAGTGAAAAGGCAGGGGGCGGTTCCTACGAGCAGTACTTC.

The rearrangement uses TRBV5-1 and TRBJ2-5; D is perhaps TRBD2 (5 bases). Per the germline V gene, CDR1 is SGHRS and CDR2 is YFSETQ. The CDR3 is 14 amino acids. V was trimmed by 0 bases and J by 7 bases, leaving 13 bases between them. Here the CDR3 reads CASSLALEAGTQYF. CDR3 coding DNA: TGCGCCAGCAGCTTGGCTCTGGAGGCAGGGACCCAGTACTTC.

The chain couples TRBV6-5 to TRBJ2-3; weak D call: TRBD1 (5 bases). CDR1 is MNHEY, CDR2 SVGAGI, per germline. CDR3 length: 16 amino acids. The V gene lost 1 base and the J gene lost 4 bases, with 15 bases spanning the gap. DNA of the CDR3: TGTGCCAGCAGTTACTTAATAGGGCAGGGCCCAGATACGCAGTATTTT. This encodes CASSYLIGQGPDTQYF.

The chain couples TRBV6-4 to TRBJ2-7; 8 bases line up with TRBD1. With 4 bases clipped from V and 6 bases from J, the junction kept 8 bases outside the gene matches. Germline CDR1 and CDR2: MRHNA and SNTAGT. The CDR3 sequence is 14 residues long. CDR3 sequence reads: CASSVFRGLTEQYF. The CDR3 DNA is TGTGCCAGCAGTGTTTTCAGGGGGCTCACCGAGCAGTACTTC.

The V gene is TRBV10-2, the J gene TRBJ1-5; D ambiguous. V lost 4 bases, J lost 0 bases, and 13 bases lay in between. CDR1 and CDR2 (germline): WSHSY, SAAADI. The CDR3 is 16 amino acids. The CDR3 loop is CASSVYSVISNQPQHF. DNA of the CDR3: TGCGCCAGCAGTGTTTATTCAGTGATTAGCAATCAGCCCCAGCATTTT.

CDR3 bases: TGTGCCTGGAGTGTCGGGGACAGCTATAATTCACCCCTCCACTTT. Translated: CAWSVGDSYNSPLHF. The V and J genes are TRBV30 and TRBJ1-6, with 7 nucleotides matching TRBD1. Looked up from germline, CDR1 is GTSNPN and CDR2 is SVGIG (reference sequence). V gave up 0 bases and J gave up 3 bases; unmatched junction bases: 2. CDR3 length: 15 amino acids. The full variable domain, rest sourced from reference TRBV30 and TRBJ1-6, is SQTIHQWPATLVQPVGSPLSLECTVEGTSNPNLYWYRQAAGRGLQLLFYSVGIGQISSEVPQNLSASRPQDRQFILSSKKLLLSDSGFYLCAWSVGDSYNSPLHFGNGTRLTVT.

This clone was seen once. CDR3 sequence reads: CASRKGLGDTGELFF. The CDR3 DNA reads TGTGCGAGTCGGAAGGGACTAGGGGACACCGGGGAGCTGTTTTTT. The V and J genes are TRBV28 and TRBJ2-2; TRBD2 matches 8 bases. This CDR3 spans 15 amino acids. Germline V gene data show CDR1 as MDHEN and CDR2 as SYDVKM.

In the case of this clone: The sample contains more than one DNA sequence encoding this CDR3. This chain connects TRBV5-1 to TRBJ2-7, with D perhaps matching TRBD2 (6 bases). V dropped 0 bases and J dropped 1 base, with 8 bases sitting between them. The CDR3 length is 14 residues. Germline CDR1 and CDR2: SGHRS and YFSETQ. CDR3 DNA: TGCGCCAGCAGCTTGGTTGCGGGATCCTACGAGCAGTACTTC. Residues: CASSLVAGSYEQYF.

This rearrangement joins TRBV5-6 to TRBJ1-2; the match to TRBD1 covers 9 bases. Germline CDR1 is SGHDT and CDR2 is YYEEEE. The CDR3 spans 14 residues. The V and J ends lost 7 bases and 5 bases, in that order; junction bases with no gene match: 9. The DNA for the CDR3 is TGTGCCAGCCAGCTTGAACAGGGGGCGTATGGCTACACCTTC. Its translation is CASQLEQGAYGYTF.

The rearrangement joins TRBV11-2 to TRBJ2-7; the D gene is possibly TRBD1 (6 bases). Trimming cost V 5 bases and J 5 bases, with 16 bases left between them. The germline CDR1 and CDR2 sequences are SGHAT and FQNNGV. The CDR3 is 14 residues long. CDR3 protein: CASSIHQGPNEQYF. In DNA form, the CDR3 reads TGTGCCAGCAGCATACATCAGGGGCCCAACGAGCAGTACTTC.